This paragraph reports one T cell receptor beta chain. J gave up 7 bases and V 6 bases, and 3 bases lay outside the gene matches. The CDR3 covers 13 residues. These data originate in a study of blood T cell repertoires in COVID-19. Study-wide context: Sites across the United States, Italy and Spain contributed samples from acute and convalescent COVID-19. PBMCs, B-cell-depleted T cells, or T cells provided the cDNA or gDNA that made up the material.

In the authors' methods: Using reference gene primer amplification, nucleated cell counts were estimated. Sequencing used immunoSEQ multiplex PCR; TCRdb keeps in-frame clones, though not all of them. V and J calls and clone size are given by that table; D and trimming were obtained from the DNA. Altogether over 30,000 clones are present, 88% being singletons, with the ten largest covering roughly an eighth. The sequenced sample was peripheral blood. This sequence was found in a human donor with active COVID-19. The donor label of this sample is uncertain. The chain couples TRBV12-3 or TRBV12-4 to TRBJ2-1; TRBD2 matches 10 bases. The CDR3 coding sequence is TGTGCCAGCAGCAGCGGGAGGGCGAATGAGCAGTTCTTC. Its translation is CASSSGRANEQFF.